This is a list of T cell receptor beta chains from one sample in a study of T cells expressing NK-cell markers. TCRdb reanalyzed the 5' RACE reads, giving one entry per CDR3 protein sequence and no DNA. Seen in this sample are over 120,000 distinct CDR3 sequences; the ten most common clones hold 12%. The sequenced sample was blood T cells: a sorted CD56 or NKG2C T cell subset, CD4+ or CD8+ T cells, or bulk PBMC T cells (not recorded which). The source is a man in his late teens or twenties in good health. Both conserved end residues are part of each CDR3.

J,V,CDR3
TRBJ1-2,TRBV25-1,CASSEPGTGPANYGYTF
TRBJ2-7,TRBV30,CAWSVWADEQYF
TRBJ2-3,TRBV30,CASRVGTISTDTQYF
TRBJ2-5,TRBV29-1,CSVEAGTGWSETQYF
TRBJ2-1,TRBV2,CASSDSGGLGNEQFF
TRBJ1-2,TRBV12-3/TRBV12-4,CASSPAGGYGYTF
TRBJ2-1,TRBV6-5,CASSYGTTRQDEQFF
TRBJ1-1,TRBV19,CASSIAGMNTEAFF
TRBJ2-5,TRBV6-5,CASSYSKEHREETQYF
TRBJ2-3,TRBV28,CASSLRVGTSPDTQYF
TRBJ2-1,TRBV6-5,CASSLGTDYNEQFF
TRBJ1-1,TRBV10-3,CAISDRQGVNTEAFF
TRBJ2-3,TRBV10-3,CAISGAGGPGDTQYF
TRBJ1-1,TRBV6-5,CASSYSDFKNTEAFF
TRBJ2-3,TRBV7-2,CASSSLAGAWDTQYF
TRBJ2-4,TRBV4-1,CASSQDRGNIQYF
TRBJ2-5,TRBV12-3/TRBV12-4,CASRLTSVETQYF
TRBJ2-1,TRBV7-9,CASSPPTGRRSNEQFF
TRBJ2-1,TRBV10-2,CASSSGVYNEQFF
TRBJ2-1,TRBV4-3,CASSQTSLLSSYNEQFF
TRBJ2-2,TRBV6-5,CASSYPAGGGTGELFF
TRBJ2-5,TRBV12-3/TRBV12-4,CATRRAQETQYF
TRBJ2-3,TRBV20-1,CSARVLSGRDTDTQYF
TRBJ2-3,TRBV15,CATSSLQTSTDTQYF
TRBJ2-5,TRBV20-1,CSARDLESGRVETQYF
TRBJ2-1,TRBV5-5,CASSLLQASYNEQFF
TRBJ2-1,TRBV11-2,CASSLDFSGRNEQFF
TRBJ2-3,TRBV5-6,CASSFLGDTQYF
TRBJ1-2,TRBV14,CASSPGDGYTF
TRBJ2-7,TRBV3-1,CASIGPTKSGYEQYF
TRBJ2-3,TRBV3-1,CASSHRTSVGGVDTQYF
TRBJ2-1,TRBV29-1,CSVEYPGGPSYNEQFF
TRBJ2-7,TRBV29-1,CSVLAGDTYEQYF
TRBJ1-1,TRBV11-2,CASSLDLNTEAFF
TRBJ2-2,TRBV9,CASSAEPNTGELFF
TRBJ2-6,TRBV6-1,CATQGSGANVLTF
TRBJ1-5,TRBV6-5,CASSYLPIEGGGQPQHF
TRBJ1-1,TRBV2,CASILTGTPEAFF
TRBJ2-3,TRBV5-5,CASSLRGPYTDTQYF
TRBJ2-7,TRBV27,CASSEGQGVYREQYF
TRBJ2-3,TRBV20-1,CSARGLEVSDTQYF
TRBJ2-6,TRBV18,CASSLRPGQGTSGANVLTF
TRBJ2-6,TRBV7-6,CASSPTLQGSGANVLTF
TRBJ2-1,TRBV6-1,CASIKREGTPHEQFF
TRBJ2-1,TRBV6-2/TRBV6-3,CASSRTARAEQFF
TRBJ2-5,TRBV12-3/TRBV12-4,CASRRLGGLQETQYF
TRBJ2-2,TRBV12-3/TRBV12-4,CASSWGTGLTGELFF
TRBJ1-6,TRBV25-1,CASRQGESPLHF
TRBJ1-1,TRBV6-1,CASTPGNSHTEAFF
TRBJ2-2,TRBV29-1,CSVGGDTGELFF
TRBJ2-1,TRBV6-1,CASSHGQGALNEQFF
TRBJ2-1,TRBV4-1,CASSLSSTLLGNEQFF
TRBJ2-5,TRBV2,CASSEGLRGSGETQYF
TRBJ2-2,TRBV28,CASSFSPGTKKGELFF
TRBJ2-3,TRBV24-1,CATSVPPLGLANTDTQYF